These 27 T cell receptor beta chains share one sample of origin, sequenced in a study of blood T cell repertoires in COVID-19. TCRdb's table, derived via immunoSEQ multiplex PCR, lists solely in-frame clones and lacks some. The sample lists fewer than 250,000 clones, about nine tenths occurring once. The source material was peripheral blood. The source of these receptors is a man in his 60s who had recovered from COVID-19.

The chain carries TRBV30 and TRBJ1-2; TRBD1 agrees at 9 bases. V was clipped by 4 bases and J by 8 bases; unmatched bases: 8. Germline CDR1 reads GTSNPN; CDR2 reads SVGIG (reference sequence). The CDR3 consists of 13 residues. The CDR3 reads CAWTLGTGRGYTF. DNA of the CDR3: TGTGCCTGGACTCTCGGGACAGGGCGAGGCTACACCTTC.

This rearrangement joins TRBV4-1 to TRBJ2-3; 9 bases are shared with TRBD2. The CDR3 spans 17 residues. The germline gives CDR1 MGHRA, CDR2 YSYEKL. V dropped 5 bases and J dropped 1; count of bases not matched to a gene: 10. CDR3 coding DNA: TGCGCCAGCAGCAGACCCGGAGTAGCGGGGGGCACAGATACGCAGTATTTT. This codes for CASSRPGVAGGTDTQYF.

The chain joins TRBV4-2 to TRBJ2-3; D call uncertain. Trimming took off 0 bases at V and 5 bases at J, with 9 bases between the two ends. CDR3 length: 14 amino acids. Germline CDR1 is LGHNA and CDR2 is YNFKEQ. In DNA form, the CDR3 reads TGTGCCAGCAGCCAAGAATCGGGTGAAGATACGCAGTATTTT. Translating gives CASSQESGEDTQYF.

The genes are TRBV6-5 and TRBJ1-6; no clear D. Germline values: CDR1 MNHEY, CDR2 SVGAGI. The CDR3 extends over 13 amino acids. Deletions cut 6 bases from V and 9 bases from J, with 12 bases between. The CDR3, as DNA: TGTGCCAGCAGGGAGGACCCAACTTCACCCCTCCACTTT. The encoded protein is CASREDPTSPLHF.

This chain links TRBV30 with TRBJ2-3; D uncertain. The CDR3 has 13 residues. CDR1 and CDR2 (germline): GTSNPN, SVGIG (reference sequence). Deletions cut 8 bases from V and 4 bases from J, with 16 bases between. The CDR3 here is CALSPSEPDTQYF. CDR3 bases: TGTGCCCTCTCTCCTTCTGAGCCAGATACGCAGTATTTT.

The chain carries TRBV3-1 (or the pseudogene TRBV3-2) and TRBJ2-7; D perhaps matches TRBD2 (7 bases). V was shortened by 4 bases and J by 2 bases, with 12 bases between the two germline ends. This CDR3 spans 14 amino acids. Germline lookup yields CDR1 LGHDT and CDR2 YNNKEL (reference sequence). The CDR3 coding sequence is TGTGCCAGCAGCCTGGCGGGGGCCACCTACGAGCAGTACTTC. Amino acid sequence: CASSLAGATYEQYF.

J is TRBJ1-5 and V is TRBV6-5; the D is unclear. CDR1 and CDR2 from the germline V gene are MNHEY and SVGAGI. The CDR3 has 15 amino acids. V lost 0 bases, J lost 1 base, and 7 bases lay in between. The CDR3 DNA sequence: TGTGCCAGCAGTTACTCGAGACACAGCAATCAGCCCCAGCATTTT. This codes for CASSYSRHSNQPQHF.

V and J are TRBV11-3 and TRBJ2-2; a possible D gene is TRBD1 (6 bases). Germline V gene data show CDR1 as SGHNT and CDR2 as YENEEA. V lost 0 bases and J 6 bases, leaving 8 bases between the germline ends. This CDR3 has 14 amino acids. The CDR3 DNA follows: TGTGCCAGCAGCTTAGATTGGGGGCCCGGGGAGCTGTTTTTT. It yields the protein CASSLDWGPGELFF.

CDR3: CASSQDPLGQGKDEQYF. The CDR3 bases are TGTGCCAGCAGCCAAGACCCCCTGGGACAGGGAAAGGACGAGCAGTACTTC. This chain connects TRBV3-1 (or the pseudogene TRBV3-2) to TRBJ2-7; 9 nucleotides match TRBD1. V trimming: 0 bases; J trimming: 5 bases; junction bases outside the gene matches: 11. The CDR3 consists of 17 residues. The germline V gene has CDR1 LGHDT and CDR2 YNNKEL (reference sequence).

This chain joins TRBV18 and TRBJ2-1; maybe TRBD2 (5 bases). Germline V gene data show CDR1 as KGHSH and CDR2 as LQKENI. This CDR3 region has 17 residues. V was pared by 0 bases and J by 13 bases, with 25 bases between. CDR3 bases: TGTGCCAGCTCACCACCTGTTACGAGACCCAGAAACGGGAACCAGTTCTTC. Translating it yields CASSPPVTRPRNGNQFF.

The CDR3 nucleotides read TGTGCCAGCACCTCGAGACAGAGCTCCTACAATGAGCAGTTCTTC. Translation: CASTSRQSSYNEQFF. The V and J genes are TRBV28 and TRBJ2-1, with TRBD1 as a possible D gene (5 bases). V lost 7 bases and J 0 bases, leaving 13 bases between the germline ends. The CDR3 runs to 15 residues. Germline-derived CDR1 and CDR2 are MDHEN and SYDVKM.

This sequence joins TRBV7-2 and TRBJ2-2; TRBD2 aligns across 13 bases. Germline loops: CDR1 SGHTA, CDR2 FQGNSA. V lost 6 bases, J lost 4 bases, and 11 bases stayed unmatched. CDR3 length equals 18 residues. CDR3 DNA: TGTGCCAGCAGTCCCGGACTAGCGGGAGAGCGAAGCACCGGGGAGCTGTTTTTT. This codes for CASSPGLAGERSTGELFF.

The chain couples TRBV7-2 to TRBJ2-7; no clear D. The CDR3 spans 13 residues. Trimming cost V 7 bases and J 2 bases, with 12 bases left between them. Germline V CDR1 and CDR2: SGHTA, FQGNSA. CDR3 protein: CASTRGGAYEQYF. In DNA form, the CDR3 reads TGTGCCAGCACCCGCGGCGGCGCCTACGAGCAGTACTTC.

The rearrangement links TRBV5-1 to TRBJ2-3, with 7 nucleotides matching TRBD2. The CDR3 is 17 amino acids. V dropped 0 bases and J dropped 0; count of bases not matched to a gene: 7. Germline V lookup: CDR1 SGHRS, CDR2 YFSETQ. This CDR3 reads CASSLVPSGSSTDTQYF. CDR3 bases: TGCGCCAGCAGCTTGGTTCCTAGCGGCTCTAGCACAGATACGCAGTATTTT.

The chain recombines TRBV3-1 (or the pseudogene TRBV3-2) with TRBJ2-7; TRBD1 matches at 8 bases. The CDR3 has 15 residues. Germline trimming cut 5 bases from V and 3 bases from J; bases unmatched to any gene: 9. Germline V gene data show CDR1 as LGHDT and CDR2 as YNNKEL (reference sequence). CDR3 DNA sequence: TGTGCCAGCAGCTACCTCGGACAGGGCCTCTACGAGCAGTACTTC. Its protein is CASSYLGQGLYEQYF.

The chain uses TRBV6-5 and TRBJ1-3, with 9 nucleotides matching TRBD1. The CDR3 length is 15 residues. Per the germline V gene, CDR1 is MNHEY and CDR2 is SVGAGI. The J segment lost 6 bases and the V segment lost 6 bases, leaving 9 bases of the junction unmatched. As DNA, the CDR3 is TGTGCCAGCAGCCGAAACTGGGACAGGGTAAACACCATATATTTT. As protein: CASSRNWDRVNTIYF.

The chain couples TRBV4-3 to TRBJ2-1; unclear D gene. The V and J ends lost 2 bases and 9 bases respectively, with 17 bases between them. Germline V gene lookup returns CDR1 LGHNA and CDR2 YSLEER. CDR3 size: 15 residues. In DNA form, the CDR3 reads TGCGCCAGCAGCCAATCGGCCCTCCCGACGGGTGAGCAGTTCTTC. It translates to CASSQSALPTGEQFF.

The chain joins TRBV7-2 to TRBJ1-5, with D perhaps matching TRBD1 (6 bases). The CDR3 is 14 residues long. Germline V CDR1 and CDR2: SGHTA, FQGNSA. V shed 5 bases and J shed 3 bases, with 11 bases lying between them. This chain's CDR3 is CASSPGDINQPQHF. CDR3 DNA sequence: TGTGCCAGCAGCCCCGGGGACATCAATCAGCCCCAGCATTTT.

The rearrangement joins TRBV28 to TRBJ2-7; 14 nucleotides align to TRBD2. Germline CDR1 MDHEN, CDR2 SYDVKM. The length of the CDR3 is 14 residues. V dropped 6 bases and J dropped 2; count of bases not matched to a gene: 0. The CDR3 reads CASRTSGRAYEQYF. The CDR3 nucleotides read TGTGCCAGCAGGACTAGCGGGAGGGCCTACGAGCAGTACTTC. The variable domain in full, with the rest retrieved from reference TRBV28 and TRBJ2-7, is DVKVTQSSRYLVKRTGEKVFLECVQDMDHENMFWYRQDPGLGLRLIYFSYDVKMKEKGDIPEGYSVSREKKERFSLILESASTNQTSMYLCASRTSGRAYEQYFGPGTRLTVT.

This chain uses TRBV6-5 with TRBJ1-1; D is unresolved. V shed 5 bases and J shed 0 bases, with 13 bases lying between them. CDR3 length: 15 residues. CDR1 is MNHEY, CDR2 SVGAGI, per germline. The CDR3 DNA reads TGTGCCAGCAGTAAGACCGGGAGTATGAACACTGAAGCTTTCTTT. Translating it yields CASSKTGSMNTEAFF.

This chain uses TRBV5-6 with TRBJ2-1, with TRBD2 matching over 9 bases. The CDR3 has 16 residues. Unmatched junction bases numbered 6, after V lost 2 bases and J lost 3 bases. Germline V gives CDR1 SGHDT, CDR2 YYEEEE. CDR3 residues: CASSFLSGRIYNEQFF. CDR3 nucleotide sequence: TGTGCCAGCAGCTTTTTGAGCGGGAGGATCTACAATGAGCAGTTCTTC. Together with reference TRBV5-6 and TRBJ2-1, the CDR3 gives the full variable domain: DAGVTQSPTHLIKTRGQQVTLRCSPKSGHDTVSWYQQALGQGPQFIFQYYEEEERQRGNFPDRFSGHQFPNYSSELNVNALLLGDSALYLCASSFLSGRIYNEQFFGPGTRLTVL.

DNA for the CDR3: TGTGCCAGCAGTGACGGCCATCCGGCGGGAGCTTTCTTT. This sequence encodes CASSDGHPAGAFF. The V call is TRBV6-6, the J call TRBJ1-1; no reliable D call. The V gene's germline CDR1 is MNHNY and CDR2 SVGAGI (reference sequence). This CDR3 is built from 13 residues. V dropped 5 bases and J dropped 10 bases, with 17 bases sitting between them.

This chain links TRBV3-1 (or the pseudogene TRBV3-2) with TRBJ1-1; the D gene is possibly TRBD1 (5 bases). This CDR3 is 14 amino acids long. The germline CDR1 and CDR2 sequences are LGHDT and YNNKEL (reference sequence). Trimming cost V 3 bases and J 1 base, with 9 bases left between them. This chain's CDR3 is CASSHQGGNTEAFF. CDR3 bases: TGTGCCAGCAGCCACCAGGGAGGGAACACTGAAGCTTTCTTT.

This clone appeared a few times. The chain carries TRBV6-2 or TRBV6-3 and TRBJ2-7; a weak D match, TRBD2 (6 bases). The V gene lost 6 bases and the J gene lost 3 bases, with 12 bases spanning the gap. The CDR3 runs to 13 residues. CDR1 and CDR2 from the germline V gene are MNHEY and SVGEGT. The CDR3 DNA reads TGTGCCAGCAGCGGATCGGGACTCTACGAGCAGTACTTC. Protein sequence: CASSGSGLYEQYF.

This chain uses TRBV5-8 with TRBJ1-6, with D possibly being TRBD1 (5 bases). CDR3 length: 15 residues. V was clipped by 0 bases and J by 10 bases, with 14 bases between them. Germline values: CDR1 SGHTS, CDR2 YDEGEE. CDR3 DNA sequence: TGTGCCAGCAGCTTGGATCGGCCAGGGAGGTCACCCCTCCACTTT. Protein: CASSLDRPGRSPLHF. The entire variable domain, with the rest obtained from reference TRBV5-8 and TRBJ1-6, is as follows: EAGVTQSPTHLIKTRGQQATLRCSPISGHTSVYWYQQALGLGLQFLLWYDEGEERNRGNFPPRFSGRQFPNYSSELNVNALELEDSALYLCASSLDRPGRSPLHFGNGTRLTVT.

The chain uses TRBV2 and TRBJ2-1; TRBD2 matches at 7 bases. The CDR3 sequence is 13 residues long. Unmatched junction bases numbered 10, after V lost 8 bases and J lost 9 bases. Germline V lookup: CDR1 SNHLY, CDR2 FYNNEI. Written as DNA, the CDR3 is TGTGCCAGCGGGGGGGATAGAAGGGGTGAGCAGTTCTTC. It encodes CASGGDRRGEQFF.

The genes are TRBV20-1 and TRBJ2-1, with TRBD2 matching 10 bases. Trimming cost V 3 bases and J 0 bases; bases outside gene matches: 8. Per the germline V gene, CDR1 is DFQATT and CDR2 is SNEGSKA (reference sequence). CDR3 length equals 17 residues. This chain's CDR3 is CSASSSGGLSSYNEQFF. The CDR3 region has the DNA TGCAGTGCTAGTTCTAGCGGGGGCTTGAGCTCCTACAATGAGCAGTTCTTC.